The 20 T cell receptor beta chains presented below share a single source sample, sequenced in a study of T cell changes during pregnancy in multiple sclerosis. Only in-frame clones appear in the TCRdb table, and some are missing; sequencing was by immunoSEQ multiplex PCR. This sample has under 35,000 clones, with 85% to 90% found just once. Sample: CD8+ T cells from peripheral blood mononuclear cells, taken after pregnancy. Receptors were obtained from a female donor with multiple sclerosis, enrolled in a pregnancy study.

The J gene is TRBJ1-1, the V gene TRBV19, with D uncertain. CDR3 length: 13 residues. V shed 1 base and J shed 2 bases, with 5 bases lying between them. Germline CDR1 LNHDA, CDR2 SQIVND (reference sequence). The CDR3 sequence: CASSIVANTEAFF. The CDR3 nucleotides are TGTGCCAGTAGTATAGTAGCAAACACTGAAGCTTTCTTT. The full variable domain, in which reference TRBV19 and TRBJ1-1 provide the parts outside the CDR3, is DGGITQSPKYLFRKEGQNVTLSCEQNLNHDAMYWYRQDPGQGLRLIYYSQIVNDFQKGDIAEGYSVSREKKESFPLTVTSAQKNPTAFYLCASSIVANTEAFFGQGTRLTVV.

Sample share makes this clone medium-sized. The sample holds other DNA sequences that translate to the same CDR3. The chain couples TRBV4-1 to TRBJ2-7, with TRBD1 matching 10 bases. The CDR3 has 16 residues. Germline assignment: CDR1 MGHRA and CDR2 YSYEKL. The trim removed 3 bases at V and 2 bases at J, leaving 7 bases unmatched. In DNA form, the CDR3 reads TGCGCCAGCAGCCAGGGGCCGGGACAGGGGACCTACGAGCAGTACTTC. This sequence encodes CASSQGPGQGTYEQYF.

J is TRBJ2-1 and V is TRBV7-9, with a tentative D call TRBD1 (5 bases). CDR1 SEHNR and CDR2 FQNEAQ come from the germline V gene (reference sequence). CDR3 length: 12 amino acids. V was shortened by 1 base and J by 15 bases, with 13 bases between the two germline ends. This chain's CDR3 is CASSLDGQGLFF. In DNA form, the CDR3 reads TGTGCCAGCAGCTTAGATGGCCAGGGCCTGTTCTTC.

CDR3 protein: CASSETGGEDTEAFF. The CDR3 region has the DNA TGTGCCAGCAGTGAAACAGGGGGCGAGGACACTGAAGCTTTCTTT. The chain employs TRBV6-4 and TRBJ1-1; 9 bases are shared with TRBD1. J gave up 3 bases and V 3 bases, and 5 bases lay outside the gene matches. CDR1 and CDR2 from the germline V gene are MRHNA and SNTAGT. This CDR3 is built from 15 residues.

This clone was recorded only once. The junction does not match germline at one end; this may be a read error. This chain joins TRBV11-2 and TRBJ2-1; no clear D. The V gene's germline CDR1 is SGHAT and CDR2 FQNNGV. The CDR3 length is 13 residues. The CDR3 DNA reads as TGTGCCAGCAGCCCATCGCCCTACGATGAGCAGTTCTTC. Its translation is CASSPSPYDEQFF.

This chain links TRBV23-1 with TRBJ2-1; D possibly corresponds to TRBD1 (5 bases). TRBV23-1 is an open reading frame, and its role is uncertain. The CDR3 is made up of 13 amino acids. V was clipped by 8 bases and J by 2 bases, with 10 bases between them. The CDR3 DNA sequence: TGCGCCAGCGGGGCCCGGGCCTACAATGAGCAGTTCTTC. Residues: CASGARAYNEQFF.

The rearrangement uses TRBV6-5 and TRBJ2-7, with 9 bases identical to TRBD1. This CDR3 is 12 amino acids long. The V segment lost 5 bases and the J segment 6 bases; nucleotides outside the gene matches: 2. Germline CDR1 and CDR2: MNHEY and SVGAGI. The DNA of the CDR3 is TGTGCCAGCAGTCCGACAGGGGGCGAGCAGTACTTC. Residues: CASSPTGGEQYF.

This sequence joins TRBV6-5 and TRBJ2-7; TRBD1 matches at 11 bases. The germline CDR1 and CDR2 sequences are MNHEY and SVGAGI. This CDR3 comprises 14 residues. Trimming took 7 bases from V and 3 from J; bases not matched to a gene: 5. CDR3 nucleotides: TGTGCCAGCAAAGCCGGGACAGGGGGCTACGAGCAGTACTTC. It yields the protein CASKAGTGGYEQYF.

V and J are TRBV9 and TRBJ1-6; no definite D call. Germline V gene data show CDR1 as SGDLS and CDR2 as YYNGEE. The CDR3 sequence is 14 residues long. Trimming stripped 4 bases from V and 3 bases from J, with 8 bases between. The CDR3 region has the DNA TGTGCCAGCAGCCTAAGCGGCTATAATTCACCCCTCCACTTT. The encoded protein is CASSLSGYNSPLHF. The full variable domain, with the rest looked up from reference TRBV9 and TRBJ1-6, is DSGVTQTPKHLITATGQRVTLRCSPRSGDLSVYWYQQSLDQGLQFLIQYYNGEERAKGNILERFSAQQFPDLHSELNLSSLELGDSALYFCASSLSGYNSPLHFGNGTRLTVT.

The V call is TRBV30, the J call TRBJ2-7; D gene uncertain. The CDR3 is made up of 12 amino acids. Trimming shortened V by 2 bases and J by 3 bases, and 8 bases separated the two germline ends. The V gene's germline CDR1 is GTSNPN and CDR2 SVGIG (reference sequence). The CDR3 DNA is TGTGCCTGGAGTACAGAAAACTACGAGCAGTACTTC. This translates into CAWSTENYEQYF.

The rearrangement uses TRBV27 and TRBJ2-1, with D possibly matching TRBD1 (6 bases). The V and J ends lost 3 bases and 0 bases respectively, with 9 bases between them. Germline CDR1 is MNHEY and CDR2 is SMNVEV (reference sequence). This CDR3 region has 15 residues. DNA for the CDR3: TGTGCCAGCAGTTTCGACAGGAGCTCCTACAATGAGCAGTTCTTC. Protein sequence: CASSFDRSSYNEQFF.

The rearrangement joins TRBV6-4 to TRBJ2-2; perhaps TRBD1 as D (5 bases). The germline V gene encodes CDR1 MRHNA and CDR2 SNTAGT. This CDR3 has 13 residues. Trimming took off 3 bases at V and 4 bases at J, with 6 bases between the two ends. The CDR3 region is CASSDQGTGELFF. In DNA, the CDR3 is TGTGCCAGCAGTGATCAGGGCACCGGGGAGCTGTTTTTT.

V gene TRBV30 combines with J gene TRBJ2-7, with TRBD2 matching 8 bases. CDR3 size: 15 residues. Germline CDR1 and CDR2: GTSNPN and SVGIG (reference sequence). The trim removed 5 bases at V and 3 bases at J, leaving 12 bases unmatched. The CDR3 spells CAWDEDGGASYEQYF. The CDR3 coding sequence is TGTGCCTGGGACGAGGACGGGGGGGCGAGCTACGAGCAGTACTTC.

This clone was seen just once. The chain joins TRBV5-5 to TRBJ1-1; D not certain. V was shortened by 2 bases and J by 3 bases, with 8 bases between the two germline ends. CDR1 is SGHKS, CDR2 YYEKEE, per germline (reference sequence). This CDR3 is 13 amino acids long. The CDR3: CASSFAGDTEAFF. The CDR3 DNA sequence: TGTGCCAGCAGCTTCGCCGGGGACACTGAAGCTTTCTTT.

Comments on this clone: A clone one base away is much larger, so this may be a read error. CDR3 amino acids: CASSSGGASDTQYF. CDR3 bases: TGTGCCAGCAGTAGCGGGGGGGCCTCAGATACGCAGTATTTT. V is TRBV6-4 and J is TRBJ2-3; 10 positions agree with TRBD2. The germline V gene has CDR1 MRHNA and CDR2 SNTAGT. The CDR3 runs 14 residues. J gave up 4 bases and V 5 bases, and 3 bases lay outside the gene matches.

The chain employs TRBV30 and TRBJ2-2; maybe TRBD1 (6 bases). CDR1 and CDR2 (germline): GTSNPN, SVGIG (reference sequence). Trimming stripped 3 bases from V and 8 bases from J, with 7 bases between. The length of the CDR3 is 11 residues. The CDR3 DNA is TGTGCCTGGAGCAGGGGAGGGGAGCTGTTTTTT. It specifies CAWSRGGELFF.

The genes are TRBV11-2 and TRBJ1-6; D unresolved. The CDR3 loop spans 17 amino acids. Per germline, CDR1 SGHAT and CDR2 FQNNGV. Trimming shortened V by 5 bases and J by 0 bases, and 14 bases separated the two germline ends. Here the CDR3 reads CASSRVSGDSYNSPLHF. The DNA for the CDR3 is TGTGCCAGCAGCCGCGTAAGCGGGGACTCCTATAATTCACCCCTCCACTTT.

This chain links TRBV9 with TRBJ1-1, with 7 nucleotides matching TRBD1. V was clipped by 4 bases and J by 0 bases; unmatched bases: 6. The CDR3 is 15 amino acids. Germline values: CDR1 SGDLS, CDR2 YYNGEE. The CDR3 sequence is CASSPLDRLNTEAFF. The CDR3 coding sequence is TGTGCCAGCAGCCCACTGGACAGGCTGAACACTGAAGCTTTCTTT.

This clone was picked up one time. The rearrangement joins TRBV12-5 to TRBJ2-5, with 8 bases matching TRBD2. This CDR3 contains 17 residues. The junction had 11 bases not matched to a gene; V was cut back by 0 bases and J by 5 bases. Germline assignment: CDR1 LGHNT and CDR2 FRNRAP. The CDR3 DNA sequence: TGTGCTAGTGGTTTGGTACCCTCAGCGGGGGCTAGGGAGACCCAGTACTTC. This sequence encodes CASGLVPSAGARETQYF.

This chain links TRBV27 with TRBJ1-4; unclear D gene. Germline lookup yields CDR1 MNHEY and CDR2 SMNVEV (reference sequence). CDR3 length: 15 amino acids. V lost 1 base, J lost 3 bases, and 9 bases lay in between. The CDR3 DNA reads TGTGCCAGCAGTTTATTGCCGGGAGCTAATGAAAAACTGTTTTTT. Translating it yields CASSLLPGANEKLFF.